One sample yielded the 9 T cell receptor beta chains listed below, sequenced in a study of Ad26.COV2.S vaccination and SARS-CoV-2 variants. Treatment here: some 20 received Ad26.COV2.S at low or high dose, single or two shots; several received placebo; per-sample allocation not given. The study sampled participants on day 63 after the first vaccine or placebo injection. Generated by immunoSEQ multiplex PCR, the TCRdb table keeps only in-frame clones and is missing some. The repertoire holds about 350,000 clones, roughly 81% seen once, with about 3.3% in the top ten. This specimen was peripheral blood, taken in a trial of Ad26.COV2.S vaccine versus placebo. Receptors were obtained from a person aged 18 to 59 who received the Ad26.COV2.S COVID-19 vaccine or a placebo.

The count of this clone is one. CDR3 sequence reads: CASSEDAGGHIDTQYF. The CDR3 DNA sequence: TGTGCCAGCAGTGAAGATGCCGGGGGGCATATAGATACGCAGTATTTT. This chain links TRBV2 with TRBJ2-3, with D possibly matching TRBD2 (7 bases). From germline, CDR1 is SNHLY and CDR2 FYNNEI. V lost 1 base to trimming and J lost 5 bases, with 16 bases between them. The CDR3 loop spans 16 amino acids.

CDR3 region: CASSSPDRATGYTF. The CDR3 region has the DNA TGTGCCAGCAGTTCCCCAGACAGGGCGACCGGCTACACCTTC. The chain is built from TRBV28 and TRBJ1-2; 7 bases agree with TRBD1. With V trimmed by 4 bases and J by 8 bases, 10 bases remained unmatched. Germline CDR1 and CDR2: MDHEN and SYDVKM. The CDR3 length is 14 residues.

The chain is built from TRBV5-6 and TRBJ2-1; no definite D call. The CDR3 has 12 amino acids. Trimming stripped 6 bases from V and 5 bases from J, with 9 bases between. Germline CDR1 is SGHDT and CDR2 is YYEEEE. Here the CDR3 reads CASTLQDNEQFF. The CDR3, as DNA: TGTGCCAGCACCCTGCAGGACAATGAGCAGTTCTTC.

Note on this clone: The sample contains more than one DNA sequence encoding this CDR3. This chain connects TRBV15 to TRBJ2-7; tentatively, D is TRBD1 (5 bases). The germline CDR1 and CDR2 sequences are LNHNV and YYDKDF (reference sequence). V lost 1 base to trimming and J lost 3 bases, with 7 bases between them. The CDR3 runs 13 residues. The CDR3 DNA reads TGTGCCACCAGCAGAGTTGACAGCTACGAGCAGTACTTC. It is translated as CATSRVDSYEQYF.

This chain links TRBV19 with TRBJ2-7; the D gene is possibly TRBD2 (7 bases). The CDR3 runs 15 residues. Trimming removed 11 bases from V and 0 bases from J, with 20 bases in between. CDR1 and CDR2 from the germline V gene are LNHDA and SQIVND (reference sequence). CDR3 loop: CAGRFGGGISYEQYF. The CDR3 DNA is TGTGCCGGCCGCTTTGGGGGGGGCATCTCCTACGAGCAGTACTTC.

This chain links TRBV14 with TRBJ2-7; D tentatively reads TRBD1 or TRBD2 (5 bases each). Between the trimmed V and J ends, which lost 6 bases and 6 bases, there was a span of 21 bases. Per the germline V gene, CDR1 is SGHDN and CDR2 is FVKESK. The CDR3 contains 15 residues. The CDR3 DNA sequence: TGTGCCAGCAGGTGGGGGAGTGCCGCTATGGGCGAGCAGTACTTC. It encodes CASRWGSAAMGEQYF.

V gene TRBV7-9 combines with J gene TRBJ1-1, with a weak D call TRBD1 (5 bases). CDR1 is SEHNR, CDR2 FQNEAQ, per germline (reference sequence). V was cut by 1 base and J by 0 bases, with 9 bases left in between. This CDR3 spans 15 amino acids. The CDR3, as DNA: TGTGCCAGCAGCTTAGAGGGGAGAATGAACACTGAAGCTTTCTTT. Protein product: CASSLEGRMNTEAFF.

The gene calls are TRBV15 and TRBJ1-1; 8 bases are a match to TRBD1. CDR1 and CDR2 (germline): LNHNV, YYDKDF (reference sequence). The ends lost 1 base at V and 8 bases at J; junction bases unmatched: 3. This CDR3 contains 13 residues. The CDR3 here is CATSRAGQGEAFF. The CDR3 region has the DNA TGTGCCACCAGCAGAGCTGGACAGGGAGAAGCTTTCTTT.

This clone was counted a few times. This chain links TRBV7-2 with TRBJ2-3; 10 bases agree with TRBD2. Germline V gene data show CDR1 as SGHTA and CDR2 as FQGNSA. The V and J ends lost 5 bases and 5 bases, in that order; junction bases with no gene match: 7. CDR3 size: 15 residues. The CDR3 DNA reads TGTGCCAGCAGCATCAGCGGGGGGGCCGGAGATACGCAGTATTTT. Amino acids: CASSISGGAGDTQYF.